A selection of T cell receptor beta chains follows, all from one sample in a study of a mutant IDH1 vaccine in newly diagnosed glioma. These receptors have no known antigen. Only in-frame clones appear in the TCRdb table, and some are missing; sequencing was by immunoSEQ multiplex PCR. The sample has roughly 49,000 clones, roughly 92% seen once. This specimen consisted of PBMCs, obtained from a glioma patient whose treatment included an IDH1 peptide vaccine. The receptors here all came from a man in his fifties with glioma. CDR3s include the opening cysteine and the closing phenylalanine or tryptophan. D genes are given only for firm matches. A clone size is listed for some rows: how often the clone was seen (once, few, many), or a class if it is expanded.

V gene	clone size	J gene	D gene	CDR3 protein	CDR3 DNA
TRBV5-1	.	TRBJ2-2	TRBD2	CASINSGGKRNTGELFF	TGCGCCAGCATTAATAGCGGGGGGAAGAGGAACACCGGGGAGCTGTTTTTT
TRBV27	.	TRBJ1-5	.	CASSFSSNQPQHF	TGTGCCAGCAGTTTCTCTAGCAATCAGCCCCAGCATTTT
TRBV5-1	.	TRBJ2-3	.	CASSLLSRTLGTDTQYF	TGCGCCAGCAGCTTATTATCTCGGACGTTGGGCACAGATACGCAGTATTTT
TRBV5-1	.	TRBJ2-5	.	CASSTRTPEETQYF	TGCGCCAGCAGCACACGGACGCCGGAAGAGACCCAGTACTTC
TRBV29-1	.	TRBJ2-5	.	CSVAFPGGQQETQYF	TGCAGCGTTGCCTTCCCCGGTGGACAGCAAGAGACCCAGTACTTC
TRBV2	.	TRBJ2-3	.	CASSVRGAWQGGGTQYF	TGTGCCAGCAGTGTTCGAGGAGCGTGGCAGGGAGGCGGTACGCAGTATTTT
TRBV15	.	TRBJ1-6	.	CATSRRLGQGDSPLHF	TGTGCCACCAGCCGGAGATTGGGGCAGGGTGATTCACCCCTCCACTTT
TRBV28	.	TRBJ2-7	.	CASSLRSLGNEQYF	TGTGCCAGCAGTCTAAGATCCCTAGGTAACGAGCAGTACTTC
TRBV30	.	TRBJ1-5	.	CAWSVRAGRNQPQHF	TGTGCCTGGAGTGTACGGGCAGGGCGGAATCAGCCCCAGCATTTT
TRBV4-2	.	TRBJ2-5	.	CASSQGGVQETQYF	TGTGCCAGCAGCCAAGGGGGGGTCCAAGAGACCCAGTACTTC
TRBV15	.	TRBJ1-1	.	CATSRDLGGPMNTEAFF	TGTGCCACCAGCAGAGATCTCGGGGGCCCCATGAACACTGAAGCTTTCTTT
TRBV18	few	TRBJ2-2	.	CASSPPRGSGIPGELFF	TGTGCCAGCTCACCCCCCAGGGGCTCGGGGATTCCCGGGGAGCTGTTTTTT
TRBV6-1	.	TRBJ1-5	.	CASNRVSGQPQHF	TGTGCCAGCAATAGGGTCTCGGGACAGCCCCAGCATTTT
TRBV5-1	.	TRBJ2-6	TRBD1	CASTTPLGQTSSGANVLTF	TGCGCCAGCACAACCCCCCTGGGACAGACCAGCTCTGGGGCCAACGTCCTGACTTTC
TRBV4-2	once	TRBJ2-1	.	CASSRRLELNEQFF	TGTGCCAGCAGCCGCCGACTAGAATTGAATGAGCAGTTCTTC
TRBV7-2	.	TRBJ1-2	.	CASSPLGEAYGYTF	TGTGCCAGCAGCCCCCTAGGGGAGGCCTATGGCTACACCTTC
TRBV2	.	TRBJ1-2	TRBD1	CASIRTGSNIGYTF	TGTGCCAGCATCCGGACAGGCTCTAACATTGGCTACACCTTC
TRBV5-6	.	TRBJ2-2	TRBD1	CASSLYGTGDTGELFF	TGTGCCAGCAGCTTATATGGGACAGGGGACACCGGGGAGCTGTTTTTT
TRBV7-9	.	TRBJ1-4	TRBD1	CASSLEGQALNEKLFF	TGTGCCAGCAGCTTAGAGGGACAGGCCCTAAATGAAAAACTGTTTTTT
TRBV27	.	TRBJ2-7	TRBD1	CASRIPGTGGSEQYF	TGTGCCAGCAGAATTCCCGGGACAGGGGGCTCCGAGCAGTACTTC
TRBV27	.	TRBJ2-4	.	CASSFQGTLAKNIQYF	TGTGCCAGCAGTTTCCAAGGAACCCTAGCCAAAAACATTCAGTACTTC
TRBV30	.	TRBJ1-1	.	CAWKEYSRAEAFF	TGTGCCTGGAAGGAGTACAGTCGGGCTGAAGCTTTCTTT
TRBV7-6	.	TRBJ2-7	.	CASSSSSVASLEQYF	TGTGCCAGCAGCTCGTCCTCAGTGGCTTCCCTCGAGCAGTACTTC
TRBV19	.	TRBJ2-3	.	CASSDPGRSTDTQYF	TGTGCCAGTAGTGATCCGGGACGTAGCACAGATACGCAGTATTTT
TRBV5-1	.	TRBJ1-2	TRBD1	CASSLLGQGVYEDGYTF	TGCGCCAGCAGCTTGTTGGGACAGGGGGTCTACGAAGATGGCTACACCTTC
TRBV19	large	TRBJ1-5	TRBD1	CASRTGNQPQHF	TGTGCCAGTAGGACAGGGAATCAGCCCCAGCATTTT
TRBV4-1	.	TRBJ1-5	.	CASSQGGQSGGNQPQHF	TGCGCCAGCAGCCAAGGCGGACAGTCCGGGGGCAATCAGCCCCAGCATTTT
TRBV29-1	.	TRBJ2-5	TRBD2	CSVGGGGAGGETQYF	TGCAGCGTTGGAGGCGGGGGGGCAGGGGGAGAGACCCAGTACTTC
TRBV5-4	.	TRBJ1-2	TRBD1	CASSSWTGPNYGYTF	TGTGCCAGCAGCTCGTGGACAGGGCCCAACTATGGCTACACCTTC
TRBV5-8	.	TRBJ1-1	TRBD1	CASSIDRVFWNTEAFF	TGTGCCAGCAGCATCGACAGGGTATTTTGGAACACTGAAGCTTTCTTT
TRBV6-5	.	TRBJ2-1	TRBD2	CASSPYSGGAYEQFF	TGTGCCAGCAGTCCTTACAGCGGGGGGGCATATGAGCAGTTCTTC
TRBV30	.	TRBJ1-5	.	CAWSSGVDQPQHF	TGTGCCTGGAGTTCAGGGGTCGATCAGCCCCAGCATTTT
TRBV4-1	once	TRBJ2-1	.	CASSLETGNEQFF	TGCGCCAGCAGCCTAGAGACGGGGAATGAGCAGTTCTTC